This T cell receptor (beta chain) stems from a study of blood T cell repertoires in COVID-19 (dated by TCRdb to 2018 to 2020). Concerning the study at large: The collaborator samples originated in the United States, Italy and Spain and spanned the acute and convalescent phases of COVID-19. The material from the prospective study consisted of cDNA or gDNA derived from T cells, B-cell-depleted T cells, or PBMCs. The dataset comprised deeply sampled blood TCRbeta repertoires from subjects exposed to, actively infected with, or recovered from COVID-19. The repertoires were released in a freely available public database meant as a resource for research on the immune response to SARS-CoV-2. The samples were drawn from the first 160 participants of the ongoing ImmuneRACE study and from over a thousand subjects provided by 6 global collaborators. A de-identified subject ID, COVID-19 status, age in years and sex were almost always included in the sample metadata. HLA class I and class II types, where available, came from metadata supplied by the sample provider rather than from assay-based typing. The full study reports these points: How much clinical and demographic metadata was included differed by source and by participant, and the metadata was provided uncurated.

One collaborating source in Seattle enrolled patients during active infection and followed them longitudinally through the course of disease. Whole blood was collected in K2EDTA tubes by collaborating institutions according to the institutions' own protocols. For TCRbeta analysis, collaborator samples were shipped as frozen whole blood, as isolated PBMCs, or as DNA extracted from either sample type. Concerning this clone: Its antigen remains undetermined. Per-nucleotide qualities are absent, and no much larger clonotype sits a single base away.

The immunoSEQ Assay, a bias-controlled multiplex PCR, was used to amplify TCRbeta CDR3 regions from genomic DNA. In the original analysis: The number of nucleated cells in each sample was estimated from the amplification of reference gene primers within the assay. Sequence reads were collapsed and filtered to measure the absolute abundance of every unique TCRbeta CDR3 rearrangement. For each sample, productive Simpson clonality was calculated by taking the square root of Simpson's diversity index across productive rearrangements. Here the immuneACCESS table is served through TCRdb, limited to in-frame sequences with V and J called. Missing clones are a known gap in these copies; in checked studies unresolved V genes cover under half, and the rest lacks a known reason. Clone size and V and J calls were adopted from that table, with D and trimming inferred from the DNA. In this sample the table shows some 60,000 clones, 84% of which occur a single time. Around 9.1% of the sample is taken by the ten largest.

The TCR comes from a man older than 75 with COVID-19, enrolled during active disease. The specimen sequenced was peripheral blood.

For the CDR3, the sequence is CASSKGRESTDTQYF. The nucleotide sequence is TGTGCCAGCAGCAAAGGGCGGGAGAGCACAGATACGCAGTATTTT. The sequence links TRBV2 to TRBJ2-3; the junction holds 7 bases that match TRBD2. CDR1 and CDR2, per the germline V gene, are SNHLY and FYNNEI. The CDR3 spans 15 residues, from the cysteine through the phenylalanine. The DNA shown is the 45-base CDR3, in frame from base 1. V loses 6 bases at its end and J loses 0 bases; junction bases beyond the gene matches: 6.